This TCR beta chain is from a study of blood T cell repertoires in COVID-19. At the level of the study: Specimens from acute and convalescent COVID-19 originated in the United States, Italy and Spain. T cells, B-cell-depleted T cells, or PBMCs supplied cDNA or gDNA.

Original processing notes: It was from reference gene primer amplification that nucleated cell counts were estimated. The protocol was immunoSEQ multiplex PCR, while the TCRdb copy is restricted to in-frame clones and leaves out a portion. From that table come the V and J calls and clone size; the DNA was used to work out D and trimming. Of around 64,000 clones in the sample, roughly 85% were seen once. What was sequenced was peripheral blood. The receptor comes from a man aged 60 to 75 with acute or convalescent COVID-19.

The CDR3 DNA reads TGTGCCAGCAGTACACTGGGGCTAGCGGGACCAGAGAGCCAGGAGCAAGATACGCAGTATTTT. Its translation is CASSTLGLAGPESQEQDTQYF. V is TRBV27 and J is TRBJ2-3; 9 bases are a match to TRBD2. The CDR3 sequence is 21 residues long. CDR1 and CDR2 from the germline V gene are MNHEY and SMNVEV (reference sequence). J lost 5 bases, V lost 5 bases, and 26 bases had no gene match.